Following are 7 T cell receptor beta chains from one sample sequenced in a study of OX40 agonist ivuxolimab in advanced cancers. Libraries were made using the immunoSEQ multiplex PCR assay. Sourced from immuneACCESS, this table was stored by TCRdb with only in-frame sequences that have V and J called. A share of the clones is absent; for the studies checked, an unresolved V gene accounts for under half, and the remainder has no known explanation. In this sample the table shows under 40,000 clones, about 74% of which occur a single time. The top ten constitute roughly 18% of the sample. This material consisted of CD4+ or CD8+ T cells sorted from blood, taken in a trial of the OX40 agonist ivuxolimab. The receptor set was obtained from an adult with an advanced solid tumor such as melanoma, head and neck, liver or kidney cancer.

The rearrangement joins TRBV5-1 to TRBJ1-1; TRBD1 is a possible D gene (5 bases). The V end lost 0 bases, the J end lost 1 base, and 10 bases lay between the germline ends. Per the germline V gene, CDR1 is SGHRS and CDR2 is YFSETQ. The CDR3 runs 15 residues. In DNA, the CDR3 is TGCGCCAGCAGCTTGGCCGGGGGTTGGAACACTGAAGCTTTCTTT. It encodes CASSLAGGWNTEAFF.

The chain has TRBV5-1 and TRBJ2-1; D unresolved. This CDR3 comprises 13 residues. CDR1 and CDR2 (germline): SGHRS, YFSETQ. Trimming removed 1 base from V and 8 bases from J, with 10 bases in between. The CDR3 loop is CASSLRIGDEQFF. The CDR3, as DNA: TGCGCCAGCAGCTTGCGCATCGGCGATGAGCAGTTCTTC.

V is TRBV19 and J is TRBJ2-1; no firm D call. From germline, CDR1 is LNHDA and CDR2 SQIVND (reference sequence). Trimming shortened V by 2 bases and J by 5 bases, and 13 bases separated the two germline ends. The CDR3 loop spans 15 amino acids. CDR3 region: CASSITTVTHNEQFF. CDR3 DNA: TGTGCCAGTAGTATAACGACTGTGACGCACAATGAGCAGTTCTTC.

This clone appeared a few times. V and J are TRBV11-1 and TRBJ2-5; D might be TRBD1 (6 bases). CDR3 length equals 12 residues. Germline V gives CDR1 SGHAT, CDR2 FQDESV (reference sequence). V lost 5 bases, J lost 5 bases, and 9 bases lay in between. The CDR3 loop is CASSPDRETQYF. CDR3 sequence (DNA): TGTGCCAGCAGCCCAGACAGGGAGACCCAGTACTTC. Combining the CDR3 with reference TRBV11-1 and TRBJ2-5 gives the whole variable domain EAEVAQSPRYKITEKSQAVAFWCDPISGHATLYWYRQILGQGPELLVQFQDESVVDDSQLPKDRFSAERLKGVDSTLKIQPAELGDSAMYLCASSPDRETQYFGPGTRLLVL.

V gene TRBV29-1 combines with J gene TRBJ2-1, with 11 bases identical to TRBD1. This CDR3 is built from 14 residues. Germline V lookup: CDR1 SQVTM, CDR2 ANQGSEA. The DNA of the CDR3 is TGCAGGTACCCCAGGGACAGGGGGAGAAATGAGCAGTTCTTC. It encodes CRYPRDRGRNEQFF.

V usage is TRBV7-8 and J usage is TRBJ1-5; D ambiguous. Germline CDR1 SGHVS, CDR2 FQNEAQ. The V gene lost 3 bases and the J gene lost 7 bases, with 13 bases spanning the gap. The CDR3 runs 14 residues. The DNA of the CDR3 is TGTGCCAGCAGCTTTATTTCCCCTCACCAGCCCCAGCATTTT. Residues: CASSFISPHQPQHF.

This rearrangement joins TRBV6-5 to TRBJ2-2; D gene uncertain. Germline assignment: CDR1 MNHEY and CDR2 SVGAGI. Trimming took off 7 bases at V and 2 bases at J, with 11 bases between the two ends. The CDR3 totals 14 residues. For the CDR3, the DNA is TGTGCCAGCACCTTTTCCCTAAACACCGGGGAGCTGTTTTTT. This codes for CASTFSLNTGELFF.